This T cell receptor beta chain stems from a study of T cell repertoires in cytomegalovirus infection. The wider study: Through public TCR beta signatures, both CMV infection and matching HLA type were indicated. General study points: Dominating the ex vivo response were HLA-C-restricted CMV-specific TCR beta clonotypes. Identification of carriers of CMV plus the relevant HLA was performed using cumulative public TCR beta family frequency.

V was shortened by 0 bases and J by 6 bases, with 3 bases between the two germline ends. The germline gives CDR1 SGHTA, CDR2 FQGNSA. This CDR3 contains 12 residues. TCRdb itself ran the reads through MiXCR, one entry per CDR3 protein. The data show 200,000 to 300,000 distinct CDR3 sequences, about 12% seen once. This clonotype was found many times. The antigen is not known. The specimen was PBMCs. The sequence was collected from a human donor in good health (CMV status not recorded). Some clones in this sample may be carry-over from other donors' samples. The V gene is TRBV7-2, the J gene TRBJ1-5; D gene ambiguous. The chain's CDR3 is CASSLALQPQHF. For the CDR3, the DNA is TGTGCCAGCAGCTTAGCGCTTCAGCCCCAGCATTTT.